The 8 T cell receptor beta chains in this list originate from one sample, sequenced in a study of CD8 T cells in ankylosing spondylitis (dated by TCRdb to about 2017). Library construction relied on 5' RACE. Reads for this sample came from an Illumina HiSeq 2500. Using fastp at Q25 and MiXCR, TCRdb reprocessed the public reads and kept productive beta chains. Here each entry gathers all rows of one CDR3 protein and keeps the most common genes and DNA. The sample records tens of thousands of distinct CDR3 sequences, approximately 11% of which are singletons. About 1.4% of the sample is held by the ten biggest clonotypes. The sequenced sample was blood, either unsorted or a sorted T cell fraction (not recorded which). The receptor set was obtained from a male donor with ankylosing spondylitis or in good health (not recorded which).

The chain recombines TRBV7-2 with TRBJ2-5; 12 bases fit TRBD2. The CDR3 covers 14 residues. Germline CDR1 reads SGHTA; CDR2 reads FQGNSA. V lost 8 bases and J lost 5; bases outside the gene matches: 6. The CDR3, as DNA: TGTGCCAGCGTCACTAGCGGGGGGTTTGAGACCCAGTACTTC. Protein: CASVTSGGFETQYF.

This clonotype was counted many times. The rearrangement links TRBV4-1 to TRBJ2-2; tentatively, D is TRBD2 (6 bases). Trimming removed 3 bases from V and 8 bases from J, with 13 bases in between. This CDR3 comprises 14 residues. Germline V gene data show CDR1 as MGHRA and CDR2 as YSYEKL. This CDR3 is CASSQRLGAGELFF. As DNA, the CDR3 is TGCGCCAGCAGCCAGAGACTAGGGGCTGGGGAGCTGTTTTTT.

The sample holds many counts of this clonotype. The chain couples TRBV7-6 to TRBJ2-7; D is undetermined. CDR3 length: 14 residues. V was pared by 5 bases and J by 0 bases, with 11 bases between. The germline V gene has CDR1 SGHVS and CDR2 FNYEAQ. The CDR3 is CASSPIAASYEQYF. The CDR3 bases are TGTGCCAGCAGCCCGATCGCGGCCTCCTACGAGCAGTACTTC.

The rearrangement uses TRBV3-1 and TRBJ2-5; no clear D gene. The CDR3 is 14 amino acids. From germline, CDR1 is LGHDT and CDR2 YNNKEL (reference sequence). V gave up 4 bases and J gave up 2 bases, with 11 bases separating them. The CDR3 DNA reads TGTGCCAGCAGCCCGCAATGGGCGCAAGAGACCCAGTACTTC. Translated, it gives CASSPQWAQETQYF.

J is TRBJ1-6 and V is TRBV7-2; a possible D gene is TRBD1 (5 bases). Germline V gene lookup returns CDR1 SGHTA and CDR2 FQGNSA. Trimming removed 1 base from V and 7 bases from J, with 11 bases in between. This CDR3 has 15 amino acids. CDR3 protein: CASSLVSGRNSPLHF. The CDR3 bases are TGTGCCAGCAGCTTAGTTTCGGGACGGAATTCACCCCTCCACTTT.

This clonotype has ten or more counts. The chain employs TRBV12-3 or TRBV12-4 and TRBJ2-2; 7 nucleotides match TRBD2. The CDR3 loop spans 15 amino acids. V was pared by 4 bases and J by 1 base, with 3 bases of the junction left unmatched. The CDR3: CASSSLAGNTGELFF. CDR3 in DNA: TGTGCCAGCAGTTCCTTAGCGGGGAACACCGGGGAGCTGTTTTTT.

This clonotype was recorded at least ten times. The genes are TRBV6-1 and TRBJ1-1; D may be TRBD1 (5 bases). Germline V gene sequence: CDR1 MNHNS, CDR2 SASEGT. V lost 8 bases and J lost 8, with 21 bases in between. The CDR3 contains 14 residues. The CDR3 DNA reads as TGTGCCAGCGGAGGAATAGGGGCGGCCGGAGAAGCTTTCTTT. This sequence encodes CASGGIGAAGEAFF.

This clonotype has just a few counts. J is TRBJ1-1 and V is TRBV19; D gene uncertain. V shed 6 bases and J shed 2 bases, with 13 bases lying between them. Germline loops: CDR1 LNHDA, CDR2 SQIVND (reference sequence). The CDR3 covers 14 residues. The CDR3 loop reads CASSPGEVNTEAFF. Written as DNA, the CDR3 is TGTGCCAGTAGCCCCGGTGAGGTTAACACTGAAGCTTTCTTT.